This is a list of T cell receptor beta chains from one sample in a study of OX40 agonist ivuxolimab in advanced cancers. Using immunoSEQ multiplex PCR, the repertoire was profiled, and TCRdb retains in-frame clones only, with some absent. The table has 60,000 to 100,000 clones, around 86% seen once. The sequences come from CD4+ or CD8+ T cells sorted from blood, collected in a trial of the OX40 agonist ivuxolimab. These receptors originate from an adult with an advanced solid tumor such as melanoma, head and neck, liver or kidney cancer. Each CDR3 is given with its conserved first and last residue. Each record gives: J gene, V gene, D gene, clone size, CDR3 DNA, CDR3 protein. A D gene is named only where the DNA matches it firmly. A row's size may be missing; if present it is once, few, many or a size class.

TRBJ2-5,TRBV5-1,TRBD1,NA,TGCGCCAGCAGCTTGGGACAGGGGGCTTGGGAGACCCAGTACTTC,CASSLGQGAWETQYF
TRBJ2-3,TRBV15,NA,NA,TGTGCCACCAGCCGGAGGCGAGGTAGCCCAGATACGCAGTATTTT,CATSRRRGSPDTQYF
TRBJ1-1,TRBV10-3,NA,once,TGTGCCATCGGGTACCGGGACACTGAAGCTTTCTTT,CAIGYRDTEAFF
TRBJ2-2,TRBV28,TRBD1,NA,TGTGCCAGCAGTTTATATGTCTTAGGGACAGGGGGCAGGGACACCGGGGAGCTGTTTTTT,CASSLYVLGTGGRDTGELFF
TRBJ1-1,TRBV4-1,NA,NA,TGCGCCAGCAGCCAAATGGGCGCTGAAGCTTTCTTT,CASSQMGAEAFF
TRBJ1-4,TRBV7-9,NA,NA,TGTGCCAGCAGCCCTGGGGCAGAAGAAAAACTGTTTTTT,CASSPGAEEKLFF
TRBJ2-2,TRBV4-1,TRBD1,NA,TGCGCCAGCAGCCGGAGTACCCCCGGGACAGGAAGGACCGGGGAGCTGTTTTTT,CASSRSTPGTGRTGELFF
TRBJ2-7,TRBV9,TRBD2,NA,TGTGCCAGCAGCGTTAGCGGGACTACCTACGAGCAGTACTTC,CASSVSGTTYEQYF
TRBJ1-3,TRBV7-8,NA,once,TGTGCCAGCAGCTTAGCGGCGCCCCGGGACGGTGGAAACACCATATATTTT,CASSLAAPRDGGNTIYF
TRBJ2-7,TRBV6-1,NA,NA,TGTGCCACCGGACTGTACAATTCCTACGAGCAGTACTTC,CATGLYNSYEQYF
TRBJ2-1,TRBV11-2,NA,NA,TGTGCCAGCAGCCAGAACAATGAGCAGTTCTTC,CASSQNNEQFF
TRBJ1-5,TRBV2,NA,NA,TGTGCCAGCAGTGAAACGAGGGGGGGGAGCAATCAGCCCCAGCATTTT,CASSETRGGSNQPQHF
TRBJ1-1,TRBV2,TRBD1,NA,TGTGCCAGCAGGGAGGACAGGGGTGTAGGGTTGAACACTGAAGCTTTCTTT,CASREDRGVGLNTEAFF
TRBJ2-1,TRBV6-4,NA,NA,TGTGCCAGCAGCCCCAAATCGGGTTACAATGAGCAGTTCTTC,CASSPKSGYNEQFF
TRBJ2-1,TRBV15,NA,NA,TGTGCCACCAGCCGAGAACTCAATGAGCAGTTCTTC,CATSRELNEQFF
TRBJ1-1,TRBV11-2,TRBD1,NA,TGTGCCAGCAGCTTGGTTAGGGGGCGGGGGACAGCTTTCTTT,CASSLVRGRGTAFF
TRBJ2-5,TRBV2,NA,NA,TGTGCCAGCAGTGCCCGGAGGGGGGGCGGGGAGACCCAGTACTTC,CASSARRGGGETQYF
TRBJ1-4,TRBV29-1,NA,NA,TGCAGCGTTTCCGTAGGCGGGCAGACTAATGAAAAACTGTTTTTT,CSVSVGGQTNEKLFF
TRBJ2-7,TRBV27,NA,NA,TGTGCCAGCGGTTTTATGGGGCTCATCGCCGGGGCCTACGAGCAGTACTTC,CASGFMGLIAGAYEQYF
TRBJ2-7,TRBV4-3,NA,NA,TGCGCCAGCAGCCGCTACGAGGGCTCCTACGAGCAGTACTTC,CASSRYEGSYEQYF
TRBJ1-4,TRBV7-9,TRBD1,NA,TGTGCCAGCAGCCAGGGGGTAGCAACTAATGAAAAACTGTTTTTT,CASSQGVATNEKLFF
TRBJ2-3,TRBV14,NA,NA,TGTGCCAGCAGCCCAATTACAGGGCGTCTTCTTACAGATACGCAGTATTTT,CASSPITGRLLTDTQYF
TRBJ1-2,TRBV5-1,NA,NA,TGCGCCAGCAGCTTGGGGCAACTCGGAAATGGCTACACCTTC,CASSLGQLGNGYTF
TRBJ2-5,TRBV14,TRBD2,NA,TGTGCCAGCAGCCAAGATTTCAGGACTAGAATCGAGACCCAGTACTTC,CASSQDFRTRIETQYF
TRBJ1-4,TRBV18,NA,NA,TGTGCCAGCTCACCGGGACTCGGGAATGAAAAACTGTTTTTT,CASSPGLGNEKLFF
TRBJ2-5,TRBV9,TRBD1,NA,TGTGCCAGCAGCCTAGGGGGCCAGCAAGAGACCCAGTACTTC,CASSLGGQQETQYF
TRBJ2-2,TRBV29-1,TRBD1,NA,TGCAGCGTCAAAACTGGACAGGGTGGCGGGGAGCTGTTTTTT,CSVKTGQGGGELFF